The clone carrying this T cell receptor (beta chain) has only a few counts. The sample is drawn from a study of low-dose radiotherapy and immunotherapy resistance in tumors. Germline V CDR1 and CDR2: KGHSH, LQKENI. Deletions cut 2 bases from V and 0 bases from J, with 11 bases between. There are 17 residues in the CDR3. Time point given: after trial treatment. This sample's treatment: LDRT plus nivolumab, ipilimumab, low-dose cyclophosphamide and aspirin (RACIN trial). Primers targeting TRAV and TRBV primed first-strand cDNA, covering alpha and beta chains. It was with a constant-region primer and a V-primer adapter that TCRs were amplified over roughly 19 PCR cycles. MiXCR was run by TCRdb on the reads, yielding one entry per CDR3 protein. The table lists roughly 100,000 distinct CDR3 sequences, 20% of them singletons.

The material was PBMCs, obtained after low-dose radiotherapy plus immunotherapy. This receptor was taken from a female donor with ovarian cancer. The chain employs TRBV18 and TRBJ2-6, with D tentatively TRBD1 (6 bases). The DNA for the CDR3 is TGTGCCAGCTCACCAGGCCAGGGGCCCTCTGGGGCCAACGTCCTGACTTTC. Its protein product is CASSPGQGPSGANVLTF. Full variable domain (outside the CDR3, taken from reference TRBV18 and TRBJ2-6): NAGVMQNPRHLVRRRGQEARLRCSPMKGHSHVYWYRQLPEEGLKFMVYLQKENIIDESGMPKERFSAEFPKEGPSILRIQQVVRGDSAAYFCASSPGQGPSGANVLTFGAGSRLTVL.